A single sample gave rise to the 22 T cell receptor beta chains below, sequenced in a study of regulatory T cells in long-lasting Graves disease. Indicated time point: persistent/refractory GD, antithyroid drugs over 5 years with positive TRAb. RNA extracted from PBMCs served as the sequencing template. CDR3 regions were amplified by Arm-PCR using iRepertoire HTBI primers to build TCR beta libraries. TCRdb fed the multiplex PCR reads into MiXCR, producing one record per CDR3 protein. The data contain roughly 400,000 distinct CDR3 sequences, around 20% of them singletons. Specimen: peripheral blood mononuclear cells (PBMCs), collected when the disease was refractory, from a patient treated with antithyroid drugs. These receptors were obtained from a female donor with Graves disease.

This clonotype has ten or more counts. The chain recombines TRBV12-3 or TRBV12-4 with TRBJ2-2; tentative D call: TRBD2 (6 bases). This CDR3 is 17 amino acids long. V was clipped by 1 base and J by 5 bases, with 17 bases between them. The CDR3 reads CASSLGGAAGRTGELFF. CDR3 sequence (DNA): TGTGCCAGCAGTTTAGGCGGCGCAGCTGGGAGGACCGGGGAGCTGTTTTTT.

This rearrangement joins TRBV10-2 to TRBJ2-3; TRBD2 is a possible D gene (5 bases). CDR1 and CDR2 (germline): WSHSY, SAAADI. This CDR3 is 17 amino acids long. V lost 2 bases to trimming and J lost 4 bases, with 19 bases between them. The CDR3 spells CASSEGLGGISADTQYF. For the CDR3, the DNA is TGCGCCAGCAGTGAGGGACTGGGTGGGATTTCGGCAGATACGCAGTATTTT.

This clonotype was picked up a small number of times. This chain connects TRBV2 to TRBJ2-7; D is unclear. V lost 6 bases and J lost 6, with 9 bases in between. Germline assignment: CDR1 SNHLY and CDR2 FYNNEI. The CDR3 contains 11 residues. CDR3 sequence reads: CASRLDSEQYF. For the CDR3, the DNA is TGTGCCAGCAGGCTAGACTCCGAGCAGTACTTC.

Note on this clonotype: A far larger clone differs by one base, so this is likely a read error. The chain couples TRBV28 to TRBJ2-7; possible D gene TRBD2, 5 bases. V lost 5 bases and J lost 12, with 23 bases in between. Germline V lookup: CDR1 MDHEN, CDR2 SYDVKM. The length of the CDR3 is 14 residues. This CDR3 is CASSQLVAGETRYF. The CDR3 DNA sequence: TGTGCCAGCAGTCAACTAGTAGCCGGAGAGACCCGGTACTTC.

The V call is TRBV28, the J call TRBJ2-6, with unresolved D. The V and J ends lost 4 bases and 2 bases respectively, with 9 bases between them. Germline V gene lookup returns CDR1 MDHEN and CDR2 SYDVKM. The CDR3 sequence is 15 residues long. The CDR3 is CASSSTAAGANVLTF. CDR3 DNA: TGTGCCAGCAGTTCGACCGCCGCTGGGGCCAACGTCCTGACTTTC.

The chain recombines TRBV20-1 with TRBJ2-7; no clear D. The length of the CDR3 is 15 residues. V was trimmed by 1 base and J by 6 bases, leaving 19 bases between them. The germline CDR1 and CDR2 sequences are DFQATT and SNEGSKA (reference sequence). CDR3: CSARGQRPAFAEQYF. In DNA form, the CDR3 reads TGCAGTGCTAGAGGCCAGAGGCCAGCTTTTGCCGAGCAGTACTTC.

This chain joins TRBV29-1 and TRBJ2-2; TRBD1 matches at 8 bases. Germline CDR1 is SQVTM and CDR2 is ANQGSEA. The CDR3 extends over 14 amino acids. V lost 4 bases and J lost 4; bases outside the gene matches: 5. CDR3 sequence: CSVVGQDSTGELFF. The CDR3 DNA follows: TGCAGCGTTGTGGGACAGGACTCCACCGGGGAGCTGTTTTTT.

The chain carries TRBV27 and TRBJ2-7, with 12 bases lining up with TRBD1. This CDR3 is 16 amino acids long. The V segment lost 5 bases and the J segment 5 bases; nucleotides outside the gene matches: 10. Germline CDR1 is MNHEY and CDR2 is SMNVEV (reference sequence). The CDR3 protein is CASSKLTGTGGNEQYF. CDR3 in DNA: TGTGCCAGCAGTAAATTAACCGGGACAGGGGGCAACGAGCAGTACTTC.

This clonotype was detected many times. This CDR3 is CASSLGPGRRGYTF. The CDR3 bases are TGTGCCAGCAGTCTAGGACCGGGGAGGAGAGGCTACACCTTC. V usage is TRBV12-3 or TRBV12-4 and J usage is TRBJ1-2; D gene unclear. This CDR3 has 14 amino acids. The V end lost 5 bases, the J end lost 8 bases, and 18 bases lay between the germline ends.

This clonotype came up a few times. DNA of the CDR3: TGTGCCAGCAGCTTGACCTCAGGGGCCGGGGAGCTGTTTTTT. It yields the protein CASSLTSGAGELFF. The chain carries TRBV5-4 and TRBJ2-2; D is perhaps TRBD1 (6 bases). The CDR3 loop spans 14 amino acids. V lost 1 base to trimming and J lost 6 bases, with 10 bases between them. In germline, CDR1 is SGHNT, CDR2 YYREEE (reference sequence). Filled out from reference TRBV5-4 and TRBJ2-2, the complete variable domain reads ETGVTQSPTHLIKTRGQQVTLRCSSQSGHNTVSWYQQALGQGPQFIFQYYREEENGRGNFPPRFSGLQFPNYSSELNVNALELDDSALYLCASSLTSGAGELFFGEGSRLTVL.

This clonotype was recorded a few times. The genes are TRBV30 and TRBJ2-5; D unclear. This CDR3 comprises 16 residues. V was pared by 4 bases and J by 5 bases, with 23 bases between. Looked up from germline, CDR1 is GTSNPN and CDR2 is SVGIG (reference sequence). Written as DNA, the CDR3 is TGTGCCTGGAACTCGCGGACGCGAAATCTCCGGGAGACCCAGTACTTC. It codes for CAWNSRTRNLRETQYF.

To note about this clonotype: A far more abundant clone sits one base away, making this likely a read error. The V gene is TRBV6-1, the J gene TRBJ2-5, with D perhaps given as TRBD1 or TRBD2 (6 bases each). The CDR3 length is 16 residues. Germline loops: CDR1 MNHNS, CDR2 SASEGT. CDR3 sequence (DNA): TGTGCCGGCAGTGTGCAGGGGACTTCATACCAAGAGACCCAGTACTTC. Protein sequence: CAGSVQGTSYQETQYF.

This clonotype was counted a few times. The CDR3 bases are TGTGCCAGCAGGGGGGGACAGAACTACAATGAGCAGTTCTTC. Translated, it gives CASRGGQNYNEQFF. The chain carries TRBV2 and TRBJ2-1; TRBD1 is a possible D gene (7 bases). Trimming took 6 bases from V and 3 from J, leaving 12 bases between them. Germline loops: CDR1 SNHLY, CDR2 FYNNEI. The CDR3 totals 14 residues.

This clonotype has ten or more counts. The rearrangement uses TRBV2 and TRBJ2-7; weak D call: TRBD2 (6 bases). Germline CDR1 SNHLY, CDR2 FYNNEI. V gave up 0 bases and J gave up 0 bases, with 9 bases separating them. The CDR3 loop spans 15 amino acids. CDR3 sequence: CASSEAGRFSYEQYF. CDR3 sequence (DNA): TGTGCCAGCAGTGAAGCGGGGAGGTTCTCCTACGAGCAGTACTTC.

This clonotype was recorded a few times. This chain uses TRBV30 with TRBJ2-7, with 9 nucleotides matching TRBD1. Germline V lookup: CDR1 GTSNPN, CDR2 SVGIG (reference sequence). This CDR3 comprises 14 residues. The ends lost 3 bases at V and 5 bases at J; junction bases unmatched: 8. This chain's CDR3 is CAWSRGQGKNEQYF. CDR3 coding DNA: TGTGCCTGGAGCAGAGGACAGGGGAAAAACGAGCAGTACTTC. The whole variable domain, remainder taken from reference TRBV30 and TRBJ2-7, is SQTIHQWPATLVQPVGSPLSLECTVEGTSNPNLYWYRQAAGRGLQLLFYSVGIGQISSEVPQNLSASRPQDRQFILSSKKLLLSDSGFYLCAWSRGQGKNEQYFGPGTRLTVT.

This clonotype was seen repeatedly, ten times or more. The chain couples TRBV11-2 to TRBJ2-3; no clear D gene. Trimming cost V 5 bases and J 2 bases, with 5 bases left between them. Germline V gene lookup returns CDR1 SGHAT and CDR2 FQNNGV. This CDR3 region has 12 residues. CDR3 DNA sequence: TGTGCCAGCAGCATCGCCACAGATACGCAGTATTTT. Translation: CASSIATDTQYF. Together with reference TRBV11-2 and TRBJ2-3, the CDR3 gives the full variable domain: EAGVAQSPRYKIIEKRQSVAFWCNPISGHATLYWYQQILGQGPKLLIQFQNNGVVDDSQLPKDRFSAERLKGVDSTLKIQPAKLEDSAVYLCASSIATDTQYFGPGTRLTVL.

This clonotype was seen repeatedly, ten times or more. This sequence joins TRBV2 and TRBJ1-2, with TRBD1 as a possible D gene (5 bases). Per germline, CDR1 SNHLY and CDR2 FYNNEI. The CDR3 extends over 13 amino acids. V lost 3 bases to trimming and J lost 8 bases, with 13 bases between them. This CDR3 is CASSDDVGPGYTF. CDR3 DNA sequence: TGTGCCAGCAGTGACGATGTGGGGCCGGGCTACACCTTC.

This clonotype was recorded only once. The V gene is TRBV6-1, the J gene TRBJ2-7; 14 bases agree with TRBD2. CDR1 is MNHNS and CDR2 is SASEGT in the germline V gene. CDR3 length: 19 residues. Unmatched junction bases numbered 16, after V lost 7 bases and J lost 2 bases. As DNA, the CDR3 is TGTGCCAGCAATACCTACCAGGGACTAGCGGGAGAGAGGACCTACGAGCAGTACTTC. It yields the protein CASNTYQGLAGERTYEQYF.

This clonotype was recorded at least ten times. The J gene is TRBJ1-2, the V gene TRBV20-1; D is possibly TRBD1 (5 bases). CDR3 size: 15 residues. CDR1 and CDR2 from the germline V gene are DFQATT and SNEGSKA (reference sequence). V lost 4 bases to trimming and J lost 4 bases, with 19 bases between them. CDR3 protein: CSATPDTRLGYGYTF. CDR3 nucleotides: TGCAGTGCTACCCCGGACACCCGGCTTGGCTATGGCTACACCTTC.

The J gene is TRBJ1-1, the V gene TRBV6-1; D perhaps matches TRBD1 (5 bases). Between the trimmed V and J ends, which lost 6 bases and 8 bases, there was a span of 10 bases. The CDR3 is 11 residues long. Germline assignment: CDR1 MNHNS and CDR2 SASEGT. DNA of the CDR3: TGTGCCAGCAGGACAGAAGCGGAAGCTTTCTTT. It translates to CASRTEAEAFF.

V is TRBV12-5 and J is TRBJ2-1; D possibly uses TRBD1 or TRBD2 (5 bases each). Trimming removed 7 bases at V and 7 bases at J, with 20 bases between. The CDR3 totals 15 residues. Germline V gene lookup returns CDR1 LGHNT and CDR2 FRNRAP. CDR3 in DNA: TGTGCTAGTGCCTCAAGAGAGGGGCTCCGGAATGAGCAGTTCTTC. Translated: CASASREGLRNEQFF.

This clonotype was recorded at least ten times. This sequence joins TRBV6-1 and TRBJ1-4, with 8 bases lining up with TRBD1. The CDR3 spans 14 residues. The V gene end was trimmed by 6 bases and the J gene end by 6 bases; junction bases not matched to a gene: 6. Per germline, CDR1 MNHNS and CDR2 SASEGT. The DNA of the CDR3 is TGTGCCAGCAGGGCACAGGGGGAAGATGAAAAACTGTTTTTT. Amino acids: CASRAQGEDEKLFF.